This TCR beta chain was observed in a study of molecular identifiers for immune sequencing clone quantification. In the study overall: Four of five RNA aliquots from about 19,000 or 110,000 naive CD8 T cells were sequenced. Study-wide results and limits: The share of molecules held by clones above 20 RNA copies was over 99% in effector cells and under 1% in naive cells. Amid 750,000 to 1,000,000 naive cells, spiked Jurkat TCR RNA from one cell was reportedly still detectable.

The germline V and J ends were trimmed by 0 bases and 1 base, with 10 bases remaining between them. This CDR3 is built from 15 residues. The germline V gene has CDR1 SGHNT and CDR2 YYREEE (reference sequence). Remarks on this clonotype: Its antigen is undetermined.

TCRdb reanalysed the PCR reads using MiXCR and keeps one entry per CDR3 protein. The sample yields 400,000 to 600,000 distinct CDR3 sequences, approximately 25% seen once. The TCR originated in a human donor in good health. Some libraries in this study had Jurkat cell RNA spiked in. The sequenced sample consisted of naive CD8+ T cells from blood, with Jurkat cell RNA spiked in. As for subset: FACS-sorted CD8+CD4-CCR7+CD45RA+ naive T cells. This sequence joins TRBV5-4 and TRBJ1-1; D is possibly TRBD1 (6 bases). The CDR3 region has the DNA TGTGCCAGCAGCTTGGGCTGGGGGGCGAACACTGAAGCTTTCTTT. Its protein is CASSLGWGANTEAFF.